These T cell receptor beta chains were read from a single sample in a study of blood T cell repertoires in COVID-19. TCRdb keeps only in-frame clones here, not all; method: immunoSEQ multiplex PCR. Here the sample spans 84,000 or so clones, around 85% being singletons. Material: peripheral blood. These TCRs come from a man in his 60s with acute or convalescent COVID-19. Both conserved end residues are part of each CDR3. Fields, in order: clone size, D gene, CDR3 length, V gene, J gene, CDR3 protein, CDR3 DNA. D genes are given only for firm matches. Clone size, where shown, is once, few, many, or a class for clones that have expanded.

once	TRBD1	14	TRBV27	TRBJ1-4	CASSRGQGDEKLFF	TGTGCCAGCAGTAGGGGACAGGGCGATGAAAAACTGTTTTTT
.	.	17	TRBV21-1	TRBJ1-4	CASKGTDSRATNEKLFF	TGTGCCAGCAAGGGGACAGACTCCCGTGCAACTAATGAAAAACTGTTTTTT
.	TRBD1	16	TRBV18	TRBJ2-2	CASSPRDRPDTGELFF	TGTGCCAGCTCACCACGGGACAGACCTGACACCGGGGAGCTGTTTTTT
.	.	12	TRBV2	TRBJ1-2	CASSPGNYGYTF	TGTGCCAGCAGCCCAGGGAACTATGGCTACACCTTC
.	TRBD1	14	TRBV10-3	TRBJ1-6	CAISEGTGPSPLHF	TGTGCCATCAGTGAAGGGACAGGTCCATCACCCCTCCACTTT
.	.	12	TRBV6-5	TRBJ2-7	CASSQDGYEQYF	TGTGCCAGCAGTCAGGATGGGTACGAGCAGTACTTC
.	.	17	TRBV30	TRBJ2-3	CAWSGWGGFSVADTQYF	TGTGCCTGGAGTGGGTGGGGGGGCTTTTCTGTGGCAGATACGCAGTATTTT
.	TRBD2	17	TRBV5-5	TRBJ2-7	CASSLAGGLARTYEQYF	TGTGCCAGCAGCTTAGCGGGAGGACTAGCGAGAACCTACGAGCAGTACTTC
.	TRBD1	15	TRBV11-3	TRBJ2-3	CASSPGQGAVDTQYF	TGTGCCAGCAGCCCCGGACAGGGGGCTGTAGATACGCAGTATTTT
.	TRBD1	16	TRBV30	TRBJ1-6	CASSGTGNPYNSPLHF	TGTGCCTCCTCCGGGACAGGGAACCCCTATAATTCACCCCTCCACTTT
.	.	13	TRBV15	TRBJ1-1	CATSRGGDTEAFF	TGTGCCACCAGCAGAGGGGGGGACACTGAAGCTTTCTTT
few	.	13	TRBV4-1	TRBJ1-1	CASSLQVNTEAFF	TGCGCCAGCAGCCTACAGGTTAACACTGAAGCTTTCTTT
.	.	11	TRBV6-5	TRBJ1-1	CATNDRLRAFF	TGTGCCACCAACGACAGGTTACGAGCTTTCTTT
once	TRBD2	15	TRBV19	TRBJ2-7	CASSIGPSGGYEQYF	TGTGCCAGTAGTATAGGCCCGAGCGGGGGCTACGAGCAGTACTTC
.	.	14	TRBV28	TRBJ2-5	CASSLWDRKETQYF	TGTGCCAGCAGTTTATGGGACAGAAAAGAGACCCAGTACTTC
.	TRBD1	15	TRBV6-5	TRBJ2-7	CASSRSGQETYEQYF	TGTGCCAGCAGTCGCTCTGGACAGGAAACCTACGAGCAGTACTTC
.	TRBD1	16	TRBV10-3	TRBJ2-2	CAISPGTDTASGELFF	TGTGCCATCAGTCCCGGGACAGATACGGCTTCCGGGGAGCTGTTTTTT
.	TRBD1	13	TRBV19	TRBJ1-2	CASSPRTGTGYTF	TGTGCCAGTAGTCCGAGGACAGGGACGGGCTACACCTTC
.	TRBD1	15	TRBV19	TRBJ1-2	CASSIDTGQLRGYTF	TGTGCCAGTAGTATAGATACGGGACAGCTTCGTGGCTACACCTTC
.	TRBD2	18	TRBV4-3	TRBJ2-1	CASSPELAGAPSYNEQFF	TGCGCCAGCAGCCCCGAGCTAGCGGGGGCCCCCTCCTACAATGAGCAGTTCTTC
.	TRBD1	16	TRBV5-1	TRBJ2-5	CASSSEYRGPRETQYF	TGCGCCAGCAGCTCGGAATACAGGGGGCCGAGGGAGACCCAGTACTTC
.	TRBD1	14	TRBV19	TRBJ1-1	CASSRGQGSSEAFF	TGTGCCAGTAGTAGAGGACAGGGGTCTTCTGAAGCTTTCTTT
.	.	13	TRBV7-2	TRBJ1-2	CASSPDNNYGYTF	TGTGCCAGCAGCCCAGACAACAACTATGGCTACACCTTC
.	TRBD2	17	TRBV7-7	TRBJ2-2	CASSAIALAGVTGELFF	TGTGCCAGCAGCGCCATCGCCCTAGCGGGGGTCACCGGGGAGCTGTTTTTT
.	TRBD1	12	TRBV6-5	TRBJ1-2	CAGTDARNCYTF	TGTGCCGGGACAGACGCTAGAAATTGCTACACCTTC
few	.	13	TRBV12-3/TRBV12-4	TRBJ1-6	CASSLGGSSPLHF	TGTGCCAGCAGTTTAGGAGGGTCTTCACCCCTCCACTTT
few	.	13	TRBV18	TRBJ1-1	CASSLLGGTEAFF	TGTGCCAGCTCGCTGTTGGGGGGAACTGAAGCTTTCTTT
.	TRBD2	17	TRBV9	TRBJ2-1	CASSVAPGGSSYNEQFF	TGTGCCAGCAGCGTAGCGCCTGGCGGGAGCTCCTACAATGAGCAGTTCTTC
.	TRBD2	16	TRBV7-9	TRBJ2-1	CASSTPSGDGYNEQFF	TGTGCCAGCAGCACCCCTAGCGGGGATGGGTACAATGAGCAGTTCTTC